This T cell receptor beta chain was captured in a study of cytomegalovirus exposure and HLA in healthy donors (dated by TCRdb to about 2017). Describing the broader study: According to a later analysis, the approximately 130 validation repertoires were produced on the same platform as the approximately 620 repertoires of the first cohort. The study aimed to test whether signatures of past pathogen exposure could be identified by cataloging public T cell receptors. Besides the first cohort of around 700 subjects, a separate validation cohort made up of around 120 different subjects was used. To predict cytomegalovirus infection status, the study brought together high-throughput TCR immunosequencing, statistical association of individual TCRs with disease status, and machine learning. The study at large found these results: The authors suggested that the approach could potentially be extended to other disease states and immunological phenotypes. In a later analysis, TCRs clustered in the first cohort were found to also tend to co-occur in the roughly 120 validation repertoires, with 94% of cluster scores above 0. A few of the identified cytomegalovirus-associated TCR beta chains were confirmed in vitro to be specific for cytomegalovirus antigens. While some public TCRs were present in many individuals, most TCR sequences turned up only very rarely across donors. A later analysis lacked HLA typing for the validation cohort, so it scored co-occurrence in that cohort across all 110 or so repertoires. The study gave a list of roughly 150 TCR beta chains associated with cytomegalovirus. Cytomegalovirus status was reported to be diagnosed by the classifier with high specificity and sensitivity in both the original and validation cohorts.

As to this clone: Which antigen it targets is not known. No quality values exist for individual bases; no much larger clone is one base distant.

Separate from the roughly 700-subject first cohort, the validation cohort of 120 subjects was the group to which the donors belonged. The library came from the immunoSEQ multiplex PCR assay. Per the source publication's procedure: A statistical classification framework was developed to diagnose cytomegalovirus status using the catalog of TCR beta chain sequences. TCRdb re-hosts the immuneACCESS table, in-frame sequences only. Its copies lack some clones; in the studies checked, an unresolved V gene accounts for under half of them, and the cause for the rest is not known. V and J calls and clone size come straight from that table; D and trimming were deduced from the DNA. The sample table shows about 150,000 clones, and 85% to 90% are seen once. The top ten constitute about 2.2% of the sample. The CDR3 holds 15 amino acids from the cysteine to the phenylalanine. Kept here is only the CDR3 DNA, which spans 45 bases and is read in frame from base 1. CDR1 SGHDT and CDR2 YYEEEE were looked up in the germline V gene. Germline trimming amounts to 0 bases on V and 8 bases on J, with 3 as the count of junction bases outside the gene matches.

The receptor was isolated from a human donor in good health. Sequencing was performed on PBMCs. The receptor chain draws on TRBV5-6 and TRBJ1-6; TRBD1 lines up with 9 middle nucleotides. The base sequence is TGTGCCAGCAGCTTGGTCCGGACAGGGGATTCACCCCTCCACTTT. It is translated as CASSLVRTGDSPLHF.